This is a list of T cell receptor beta chains from one sample in a study of beta chain features in type 1 diabetes. Generated by immunoSEQ multiplex PCR, the TCRdb table keeps only in-frame clones and is missing some. This repertoire shows 860,000 or so clones, around a sixth found once; its top ten account for 0.02% to 0.025%. Source material: naive CD4+ T cells from blood. The receptors originated from a woman between 18 and 29 years old in good health. The CDR3 runs from the conserved cysteine through the conserved F or W. A D gene is named only where the DNA matches it firmly. Size is omitted from some rows. Given values are once, few, many or a class for expanded clones.

size: few; J: TRBJ1-3; D: NA; V: TRBV5-6; CDR3: CASSGPNSGNTIYF; DNA: TGTGCCAGCAGCGGCCCCAACTCTGGAAACACCATATATTTT
size: few; J: TRBJ2-3; D: NA; V: TRBV7-9; CDR3: CASSAPGVDTQYF; DNA: TGTGCCAGCAGCGCCCCGGGTGTCGATACGCAGTATTTT
size: NA; J: TRBJ2-2; D: TRBD2; V: TRBV4-2; CDR3: CASSQGVAGARTGELFF; DNA: TGTGCCAGCAGCCAGGGGGTAGCGGGAGCTCGCACCGGGGAGCTGTTTTTT
size: NA; J: TRBJ2-3; D: NA; V: TRBV19; CDR3: CASTDRPGHHSTDTQYF; DNA: TGTGCCAGTACCGACCGGCCGGGACATCATTCAACAGATACGCAGTATTTT
size: few; J: TRBJ2-3; D: NA; V: TRBV7-3; CDR3: CASSPHRDTDTQYF; DNA: TGTGCCAGCAGCCCCCACAGGGACACAGATACGCAGTATTTT
size: few; J: TRBJ2-3; D: NA; V: TRBV29-1; CDR3: CSCLRAQDTQYF; DNA: TGCAGCTGCCTGCGGGCCCAAGATACGCAGTATTTT
size: NA; J: TRBJ1-4; D: NA; V: TRBV13; CDR3: CASRPRGANEKLFF; DNA: TGTGCCAGCAGGCCGAGAGGAGCTAATGAAAAACTGTTTTTT
size: NA; J: TRBJ2-7; D: TRBD2; V: TRBV7-2; CDR3: CASSPGLAMSYEQYF; DNA: TGTGCCAGCAGCCCGGGACTAGCTATGTCCTACGAGCAGTACTTC
size: few; J: TRBJ2-2; D: NA; V: TRBV9; CDR3: CASSVQGGMGDTGELFF; DNA: TGTGCCAGCAGCGTCCAAGGGGGGATGGGCGACACCGGGGAGCTGTTTTTT
size: NA; J: TRBJ1-5; D: NA; V: TRBV28; CDR3: CASSFGGQPQHF; DNA: TGTGCCAGCAGTTTTGGGGGGCAGCCCCAGCATTTT
size: NA; J: TRBJ2-3; D: TRBD2; V: TRBV10-3; CDR3: CAIASGSGDTQYF; DNA: TGTGCCATCGCAAGCGGGAGTGGGGATACGCAGTATTTT
size: NA; J: TRBJ1-1; D: TRBD1; V: TRBV7-3; CDR3: CASSPGGENTEAFF; DNA: TGTGCCAGCAGCCCAGGGGGCGAGAACACTGAAGCTTTCTTT
size: NA; J: TRBJ1-2; D: NA; V: TRBV28; CDR3: CASRTQGNYGYTF; DNA: TGTGCCAGCAGGACCCAGGGGAACTATGGCTACACCTTC
size: NA; J: TRBJ2-1; D: TRBD2; V: TRBV7-3; CDR3: CASSFGTTPYNEQFF; DNA: TGTGCCAGCAGCTTCGGGACTACACCTTACAATGAGCAGTTCTTC
size: NA; J: TRBJ2-1; D: NA; V: TRBV7-9; CDR3: CASSRLDRSTNEQFF; DNA: TGTGCCAGCAGCCGCCTTGATCGGTCAACTAATGAGCAGTTCTTC